These T cell receptor beta chains were read from a single sample in a study of CD8+CD57+ T cells in acquired aplastic anemia. TCRdb independently ran MiXCR on the reads; one entry per CDR3 protein. Of about 220,000 distinct CDR3 sequences in the sample, 34% are singletons; the top ten hold about 1.1%. Specimen: sorted CD4+, CD8+, or CD8+CD57+ T cells (not recorded which) from PBMCs. Receptors originate from a human donor in good health, serving as a control. Each CDR3 is given with its conserved first and last residue. A D gene is named only where the DNA matches it firmly. Only some rows state a clone size, as once, few, many or a class for expanded clones.

j_gene | abundance | v_gene | d_gene | CDR3aa | CDR3nt
TRBJ1-2 | medium-sized | TRBV29-1 | . | CSVEEDGRVGYTF | TGCAGCGTTGAAGAGGACGGGCGTGTAGGCTACACCTTC
TRBJ1-2 | many | TRBV5-1 | TRBD1 | CASSVGTGGHGYTF | TGCGCCAGCAGCGTCGGGACAGGGGGCCATGGCTACACCTTC
TRBJ1-1 | . | TRBV3-1 | TRBD1 | CASSQRQGAGGTFF | TGTGCCAGCAGCCAAAGACAGGGGGCAGGAGGAACTTTCTTT
TRBJ2-7 | . | TRBV6-6 | . | CASSAGYYEQYF | TGTGCCAGCAGCGCGGGTTACTACGAGCAGTACTTC
TRBJ1-5 | . | TRBV10-3 | TRBD1 | CASSPDPRQGRQPQHF | TGTGCCAGCAGTCCCGATCCCAGACAGGGTCGTCAGCCCCAGCATTTT
TRBJ2-7 | many | TRBV5-1 | . | CASSFDLSYEQYF | TGCGCCAGCAGCTTCGACTTGTCCTACGAGCAGTACTTC
TRBJ2-2 | many | TRBV19 | TRBD1 | CASILGQGNTGELFF | TGTGCCAGTATCCTTGGACAGGGCAACACCGGGGAGCTGTTTTTT
TRBJ1-2 | . | TRBV10-3 | TRBD1 | CAISDPGQGARDIRSNYGYTF | TGTGCCATCAGTGACCCGGGACAGGGGGCGCGCGATATAAGATCTAACTATGGCTACACCTTC
TRBJ2-2 | many | TRBV7-8 | . | CASSPRDTHLGGELFF | TGTGCCAGCAGCCCCCGGGACACCCATTTAGGCGGGGAGCTGTTTTTT
TRBJ1-1 | many | TRBV7-3 | . | CASSIQGNTEAFF | TGTGCCAGCAGCATACAGGGGAACACTGAAGCTTTCTTT
TRBJ2-3 | . | TRBV7-1 | . | CASSSNSHEQYFGPATDTQYF | .
TRBJ1-1 | many | TRBV19 | TRBD1 | CASSTQGAGPEAFF | TGTGCCAGTAGTACACAGGGGGCTGGTCCTGAAGCTTTCTTT
TRBJ2-7 | many | TRBV20-1 | TRBD2 | CSATSGRIDEQYF | TGCAGTGCGACTAGCGGGAGAATCGACGAGCAGTACTTC
TRBJ2-5 | few | TRBV4-1 | TRBD1 | CASSPGQGRRETQYF | TGCGCCAGCAGCCCGGGACAGGGGAGGCGAGAGACCCAGTACTTC
TRBJ2-5 | . | TRBV18 | TRBD1 | CASSPPDRGRTETQYF | TGTGCCAGCTCACCACCGGACAGGGGCCGAACGGAGACCCAGTACTTC
TRBJ2-2 | . | TRBV6-4 | . | CASSAGNTGELFF | TGTGCCAGCAGTGCGGGCAACACCGGGGAGCTGTTTTTT
TRBJ1-2 | . | TRBV12-5 | . | CASGSAGRYGYTF | TGTGCTAGTGGCTCTGCAGGGCGCTATGGCTACACCTTC
TRBJ2-5 | few | TRBV6-4 | . | CASSDSERSGPGETQYF | TGTGCCAGCAGTGACTCGGAACGGAGCGGACCGGGGGAGACCCAGTACTTC